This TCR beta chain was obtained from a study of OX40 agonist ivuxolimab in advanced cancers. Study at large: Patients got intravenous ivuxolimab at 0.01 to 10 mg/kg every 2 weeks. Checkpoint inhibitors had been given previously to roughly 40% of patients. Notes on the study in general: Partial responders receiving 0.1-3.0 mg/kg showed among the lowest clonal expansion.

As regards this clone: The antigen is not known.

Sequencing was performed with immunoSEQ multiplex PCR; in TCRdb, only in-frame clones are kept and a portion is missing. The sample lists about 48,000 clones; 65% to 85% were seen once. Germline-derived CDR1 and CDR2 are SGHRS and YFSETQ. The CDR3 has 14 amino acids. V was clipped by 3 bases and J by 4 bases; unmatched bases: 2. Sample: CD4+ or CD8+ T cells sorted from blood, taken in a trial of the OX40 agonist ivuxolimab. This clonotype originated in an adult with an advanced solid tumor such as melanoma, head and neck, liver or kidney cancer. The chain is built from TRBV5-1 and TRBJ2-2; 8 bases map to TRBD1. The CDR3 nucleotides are TGCGCCAGCAGCTGGACAGGGAGCACCGGGGAGCTGTTTTTT. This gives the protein CASSWTGSTGELFF.